A single sample is the source of the 25 T cell receptor beta chains below, sequenced in a study of T cell changes during pregnancy in multiple sclerosis (dated by TCRdb to between 2018 and 2021). Library creation used the immunoSEQ multiplex PCR assay. Imported from immuneACCESS, the table was reduced by TCRdb to in-frame sequences with V and J called. These copies leave out some clones; in studies compared against another copy, an unresolved V gene accounts for under half, and the cause of the remainder is not known. The sample contains about 44,000 clones, 90% to 97% of them found a single time. 0.75% to 0.9% of the sample is in the top ten clones. The material sequenced was peripheral blood, taken in the second trimester of pregnancy. These receptors were obtained from a female donor with multiple sclerosis, enrolled in a pregnancy study.

The CDR3 here is CATGGANQETQYF. CDR3 bases: TGTGCCACCGGGGGGGCGAATCAAGAGACCCAGTACTTC. The V and J genes are TRBV15 and TRBJ2-5; a possible D gene is TRBD2 (7 bases). This CDR3 has 13 residues. The V gene's germline CDR1 is LNHNV and CDR2 YYDKDF (reference sequence). V lost 8 bases and J 2 bases, leaving 12 bases between the germline ends.

The rearrangement joins TRBV7-3 to TRBJ2-7; D perhaps matches TRBD2 (6 bases). Germline V gene lookup returns CDR1 SGHTA and CDR2 FQGTGA. The CDR3 has 15 amino acids. V was pared by 1 base and J by 5 bases, with 15 bases between. The CDR3 spells CASSLNPAGTNEQYF. As DNA, the CDR3 is TGTGCCAGCAGCTTAAATCCGGCGGGGACCAACGAGCAGTACTTC. The variable domain in full, completed from reference TRBV7-3 and TRBJ2-7, reads GAGVSQTPSNKVTEKGKYVELRCDPISGHTALYWYRQSLGQGPEFLIYFQGTGAADDSGLPNDRFFAVRPEGSVSTLKIQRTERGDSAVYLCASSLNPAGTNEQYFGPGTRLTVT.

The J gene is TRBJ2-5, the V gene TRBV6-6; TRBD2 might be the D (6 bases). Per germline, CDR1 MNHNY and CDR2 SVGAGI (reference sequence). The CDR3 consists of 14 residues. V lost 6 bases, J lost 4 bases, and 15 bases lay in between. In nucleotides, the CDR3 is TGTGCCAGCAGCCCAGGGACTTATGTAGAGACCCAGTACTTC. Protein: CASSPGTYVETQYF.

V gene TRBV18 combines with J gene TRBJ2-1, with D tentatively TRBD1 (5 bases). Trimming removed 3 bases from V and 6 bases from J, with 12 bases in between. Germline lookup yields CDR1 KGHSH and CDR2 LQKENI. The CDR3 spans 14 residues. CDR3 sequence: CASSPSLGPNEQFF. The CDR3 DNA reads TGTGCCAGCTCACCTAGTTTGGGGCCCAATGAGCAGTTCTTC.

The DNA for the CDR3 is TGTGCCACCAGCAGAGCAGGATCGAGCACCGGGGAGCTGTTTTTT. This translates into CATSRAGSSTGELFF. This chain joins TRBV15 and TRBJ2-2, with D hard to call. The germline CDR1 and CDR2 sequences are LNHNV and YYDKDF (reference sequence). Trimming took 1 base from V and 4 from J, leaving 10 bases between them. This CDR3 comprises 15 residues.

The J gene is TRBJ1-2, the V gene TRBV9, with 7 nucleotides matching TRBD1. The CDR3 has 13 residues. With 3 bases clipped from V and 6 bases from J, the junction kept 5 bases outside the gene matches. CDR1 and CDR2 from the germline V gene are SGDLS and YYNGEE. In DNA, the CDR3 is TGTGCCAGCAGCGCCCGGGACAGCCATGGCTACACCTTC. This translates into CASSARDSHGYTF.

This chain joins TRBV28 and TRBJ1-5; tentative D call: TRBD1 (6 bases). Germline V gene lookup returns CDR1 MDHEN and CDR2 SYDVKM. The V and J ends lost 2 bases and 5 bases respectively, with 7 bases between them. This CDR3 is built from 13 residues. The CDR3 bases are TGTGCCAGCAGTTTACCAGGGGATCAGCCCCAGCATTTT. This codes for CASSLPGDQPQHF.

V and J are TRBV7-9 and TRBJ2-7, with 8 bases fitting TRBD1. The germline gives CDR1 SEHNR, CDR2 FQNEAQ (reference sequence). The V gene end was trimmed by 5 bases and the J gene end by 9 bases; junction bases not matched to a gene: 6. The length of the CDR3 is 12 residues. The CDR3 DNA reads TGTGCCAGCAGCAACAGGGGGTTAGGGCAGTACTTC. It codes for CASSNRGLGQYF. Full variable domain (remainder filled in from reference TRBV7-9 and TRBJ2-7): DTGVSQNPRHKITKRGQNVTFRCDPISEHNRLYWYRQTLGQGPEFLTYFQNEAQLEKSRLLSDRFSAERPKGSFSTLEIQRTEQGDSAMYLCASSNRGLGQYFGPGTRLTVT.

This rearrangement joins TRBV5-1 to TRBJ2-7; possibly TRBD1 for D (6 bases). The CDR3 runs to 14 residues. V was clipped by 3 bases and J by 1 base, with 11 bases between them. Germline loops: CDR1 SGHRS, CDR2 YFSETQ. The CDR3 sequence is CASSSDSVSYEQYF. The CDR3 DNA follows: TGCGCCAGCAGCTCGGACAGTGTATCCTACGAGCAGTACTTC.

The chain is built from TRBV5-4 and TRBJ1-2; D gene ambiguous. This CDR3 contains 14 residues. Germline assignment: CDR1 SGHNT and CDR2 YYREEE (reference sequence). Trimming pared 3 bases from V and 4 bases from J, leaving 13 bases between. The CDR3 region is CASSSLTDFYGYTF. CDR3 coding DNA: TGTGCCAGCAGCTCCTTGACTGATTTCTATGGCTACACCTTC.

The rearrangement links TRBV11-2 to TRBJ2-7, with D possibly matching TRBD1 (6 bases). V was pared by 1 base and J by 4 bases, with 23 bases between. Per germline, CDR1 SGHAT and CDR2 FQNNGV. CDR3 length: 18 residues. The CDR3 sequence is CASSLGTFWGPAEYEQYF. In DNA form, the CDR3 reads TGTGCCAGCAGCTTAGGGACGTTTTGGGGGCCGGCGGAATACGAGCAGTACTTC.

The chain carries TRBV6-1 and TRBJ2-7, with 9 positions matching TRBD1. CDR1 and CDR2 (germline): MNHNS, SASEGT. The CDR3 has 15 amino acids. Trimming cost V 4 bases and J 0 bases; bases outside gene matches: 4. The CDR3 loop is CASSGGQGSSYEQYF. In nucleotides, the CDR3 is TGTGCCAGCAGTGGGGGACAGGGTAGCTCCTACGAGCAGTACTTC.

The chain has TRBV19 and TRBJ2-5; tentatively, D is TRBD2 (5 bases). Trimming removed 5 bases at V and 3 bases at J, with 10 bases between. The germline gives CDR1 LNHDA, CDR2 SQIVND (reference sequence). The CDR3 loop spans 13 amino acids. CDR3 in DNA: TGTGCCAGTAGTTCCACTAGGAAAGAGACCCAGTACTTC. Translation gives CASSSTRKETQYF.

The chain combines TRBV9 with TRBJ1-6; 7 nucleotides match TRBD1. The germline V gene has CDR1 SGDLS and CDR2 YYNGEE. V lost 4 bases to trimming and J lost 7 bases; unmatched junction nucleotides: 14. This CDR3 has 17 amino acids. The CDR3 protein is CASSPDPTGSLNSPLHF. The CDR3 DNA reads TGTGCCAGCAGCCCCGACCCGACAGGGAGTCTGAATTCACCCCTCCACTTT. Looking up the rest from reference TRBV9 and TRBJ1-6 gives the full variable domain: DSGVTQTPKHLITATGQRVTLRCSPRSGDLSVYWYQQSLDQGLQFLIQYYNGEERAKGNILERFSAQQFPDLHSELNLSSLELGDSALYFCASSPDPTGSLNSPLHFGNGTRLTVT.

This chain connects TRBV5-1 to TRBJ2-5, with D tentatively TRBD1 (5 bases). Germline loops: CDR1 SGHRS, CDR2 YFSETQ. V shed 4 bases and J shed 5 bases, with 15 bases lying between them. This CDR3 has 14 amino acids. The CDR3: CASSSYQGEETQYF. The CDR3 DNA follows: TGCGCCAGCAGCAGCTACCAGGGTGAGGAGACCCAGTACTTC.

The V and J genes are TRBV27 and TRBJ2-7; 14 bases match TRBD2. The germline CDR1 and CDR2 sequences are MNHEY and SMNVEV (reference sequence). With 5 bases clipped from V and 4 bases from J, the junction kept 7 bases outside the gene matches. This CDR3 has 16 amino acids. The CDR3 region has the DNA TGTGCCAGCAGTCTCCTGACTAGCGGGAGGGCTTACGAGCAGTACTTC. Translation gives CASSLLTSGRAYEQYF.

V gene TRBV29-1 combines with J gene TRBJ2-3, with 10 bases fitting TRBD2. CDR3 size: 14 residues. V lost 4 bases to trimming and J lost 1 base; unmatched junction nucleotides: 2. Germline values: CDR1 SQVTM, CDR2 ANQGSEA. CDR3 coding DNA: TGCAGCGTTGCCGGGACTAGCGGCACAGATACGCAGTATTTT. Translated, it gives CSVAGTSGTDTQYF.

This chain connects TRBV10-1 to TRBJ2-1; D is unresolved. Germline CDR1 is WNHNN and CDR2 is SYGVQD (reference sequence). The CDR3 is made up of 14 amino acids. V dropped 7 bases and J dropped 7 bases, with 17 bases sitting between them. The CDR3 sequence is CASKGDGFQNEQFF. The CDR3 coding sequence is TGCGCCAGCAAAGGAGATGGTTTCCAAAATGAGCAGTTCTTC.

The chain couples TRBV9 to TRBJ2-1, with TRBD1 matching 8 bases. Germline CDR1 is SGDLS and CDR2 is YYNGEE. J lost 2 bases, V lost 4 bases, and 8 bases had no gene match. CDR3 length: 16 residues. Here the CDR3 reads CASSPFRTGTYNEQFF. CDR3 nucleotides: TGTGCCAGCAGCCCTTTCAGGACAGGGACCTACAATGAGCAGTTCTTC.

The chain joins TRBV5-6 to TRBJ2-6; 8 bases map to TRBD1. The J segment lost 0 bases and the V segment lost 6 bases, leaving 8 bases of the junction unmatched. The CDR3 length is 17 residues. CDR1 is SGHDT, CDR2 YYEEEE, per germline. The CDR3 sequence is CASNSGTGFSGANVLTF. As DNA, the CDR3 is TGTGCCAGCAACTCCGGGACAGGATTCTCTGGGGCCAACGTCCTGACTTTC.

The V call is TRBV6-6, the J call TRBJ1-4, with D perhaps matching TRBD1 (5 bases). The V end was cut by 2 bases, the J end by 0 bases, with 10 bases between. The CDR3 is 16 residues long. CDR1 is MNHNY and CDR2 is SVGAGI in the germline V gene (reference sequence). CDR3 in amino acids: CASSYMGPSTNEKLFF. CDR3 in DNA: TGTGCCAGCAGTTACATGGGGCCGTCAACTAATGAAAAACTGTTTTTT.

The V call is TRBV27, the J call TRBJ1-5; no clear D gene. The CDR3 runs to 16 residues. Germline-derived CDR1 and CDR2 are MNHEY and SMNVEV (reference sequence). Trimming pared 6 bases from V and 2 bases from J, leaving 17 bases between. As DNA, the CDR3 is TGTGCCAGCAGGCTGTGGGGTTGGGAGGGCAATCAGCCCCAGCATTTT. The encoded protein is CASRLWGWEGNQPQHF.

V and J are TRBV5-1 and TRBJ1-1; perhaps TRBD1 as D (5 bases). V shed 3 bases and J shed 3 bases, with 12 bases lying between them. The CDR3 length is 14 residues. Germline CDR1 reads SGHRS; CDR2 reads YFSETQ. For the CDR3, the DNA is TGCGCCAGCAGCTCAGGGATTGGGGACACTGAAGCTTTCTTT. Protein product: CASSSGIGDTEAFF.

The chain carries TRBV14 and TRBJ2-5, with D possibly being TRBD1 (5 bases). Trimming took off 1 base at V and 9 bases at J, with 6 bases between the two ends. Germline assignment: CDR1 SGHDN and CDR2 FVKESK. The CDR3 is made up of 11 amino acids. Here the CDR3 DNA reads TGTGCCAGCAGCCAAGGGGGCTCCCAGTACTTC. Translation: CASSQGGSQYF.

This clone occurred once. V is TRBV7-8 and J is TRBJ2-1, with 12 nucleotides matching TRBD2. The CDR3 spans 16 residues. V was clipped by 4 bases and J by 4 bases; unmatched bases: 5. Germline CDR1 and CDR2: SGHVS and FQNEAQ. The CDR3 spells CASSSTSGRLYNEQFF. The CDR3 nucleotides read TGTGCCAGCAGCTCTACTAGCGGGAGGCTTTACAATGAGCAGTTCTTC.